Listed here is a single TCR beta chain. Its antigen is undetermined. Given a much more abundant clone one base away, this may be a read error. This sample was included in a study of breast tumors, draining lymph nodes, adjacent tissues. Each CDR3 protein is one row after TCRdb ran MiXCR on the multiplex PCR reads. Among about 180,000 distinct CDR3 sequences listed, approximately 30% were seen once. The CDR3 runs 13 residues. Germline CDR1 reads SGHKS; CDR2 reads YYEKEE (reference sequence). Between the trimmed V and J ends, which lost 4 bases and 4 bases, there was a span of 11 bases. Notes on the study in general: Data only fit, rather than demonstrated, lymph node origin of most tumor T cells. Compared with lymph nodes, tumors were less diverse; compared with nontumor tissue, more.

The lymph nodes were axillary draining lymph nodes from breast cancer patients. The rearrangement joins TRBV5-5 to TRBJ2-5, with unresolved D. Sequenced: axillary lymph node tissue. The sequence came from a female donor with breast cancer. Some clones in this sample may be carry-over from other donors' samples. CDR3 region: CASSPQVRETQYF. The CDR3 DNA is TGTGCCAGCAGCCCCCAGGTTCGAGAGACCCAGTACTTC.